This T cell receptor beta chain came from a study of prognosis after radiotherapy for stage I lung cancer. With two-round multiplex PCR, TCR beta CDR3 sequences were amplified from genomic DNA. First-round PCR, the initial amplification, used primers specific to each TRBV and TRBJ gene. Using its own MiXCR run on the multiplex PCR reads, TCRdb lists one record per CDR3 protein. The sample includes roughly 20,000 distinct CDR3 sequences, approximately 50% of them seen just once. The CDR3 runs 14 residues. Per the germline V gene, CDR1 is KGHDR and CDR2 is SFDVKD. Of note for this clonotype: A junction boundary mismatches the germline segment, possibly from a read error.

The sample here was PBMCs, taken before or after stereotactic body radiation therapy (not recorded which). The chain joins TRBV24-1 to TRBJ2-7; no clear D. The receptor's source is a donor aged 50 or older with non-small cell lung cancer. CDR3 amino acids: CATSDASRSFEQYF. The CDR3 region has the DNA TGTGCCACCAGTGATGCGTCTCGCTCCTTCGAGCAGTACTTC.